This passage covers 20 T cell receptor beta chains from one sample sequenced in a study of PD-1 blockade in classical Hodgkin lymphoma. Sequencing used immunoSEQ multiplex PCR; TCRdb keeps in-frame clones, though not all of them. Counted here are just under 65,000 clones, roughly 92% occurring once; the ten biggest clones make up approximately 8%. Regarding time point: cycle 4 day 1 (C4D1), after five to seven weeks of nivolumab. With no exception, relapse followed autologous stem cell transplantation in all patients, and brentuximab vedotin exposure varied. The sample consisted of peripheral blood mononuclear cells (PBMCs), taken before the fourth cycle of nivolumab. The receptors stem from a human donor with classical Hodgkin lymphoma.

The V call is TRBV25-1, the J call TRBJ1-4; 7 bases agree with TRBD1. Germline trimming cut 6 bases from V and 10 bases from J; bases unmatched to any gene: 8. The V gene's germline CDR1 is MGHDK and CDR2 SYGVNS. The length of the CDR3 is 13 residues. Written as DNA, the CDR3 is TGTGCCAGCAGCGAGACAGGGTTGGGAAAACTGTTTTTT. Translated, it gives CASSETGLGKLFF.

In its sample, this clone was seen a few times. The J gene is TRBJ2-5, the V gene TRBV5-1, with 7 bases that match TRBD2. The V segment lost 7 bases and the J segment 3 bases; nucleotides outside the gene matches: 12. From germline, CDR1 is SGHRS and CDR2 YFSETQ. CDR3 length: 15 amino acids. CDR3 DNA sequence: TGCGCCAGCCAATCTTGGGCAGGGAGGGAAGAGACCCAGTACTTC. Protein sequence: CASQSWAGREETQYF.

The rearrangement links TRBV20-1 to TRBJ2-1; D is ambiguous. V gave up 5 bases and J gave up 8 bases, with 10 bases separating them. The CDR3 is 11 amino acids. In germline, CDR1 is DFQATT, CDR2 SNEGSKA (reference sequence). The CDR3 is CSALSRDEQFF. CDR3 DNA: TGCAGTGCTCTTTCCCGGGATGAGCAGTTCTTC.

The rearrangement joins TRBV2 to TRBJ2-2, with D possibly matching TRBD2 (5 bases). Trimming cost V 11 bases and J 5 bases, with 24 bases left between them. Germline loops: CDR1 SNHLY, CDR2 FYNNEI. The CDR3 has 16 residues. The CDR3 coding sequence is TGTGCCTGTACTCAACAGCGGATTACGGCGACCGGGGAGCTGTTTTTT. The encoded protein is CACTQQRITATGELFF.

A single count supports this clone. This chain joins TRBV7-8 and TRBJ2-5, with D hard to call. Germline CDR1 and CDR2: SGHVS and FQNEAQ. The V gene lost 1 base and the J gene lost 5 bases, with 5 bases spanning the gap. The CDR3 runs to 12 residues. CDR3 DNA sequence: TGTGCCAGCAGCTTAGTCAGGGAGACCCAGTACTTC. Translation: CASSLVRETQYF.

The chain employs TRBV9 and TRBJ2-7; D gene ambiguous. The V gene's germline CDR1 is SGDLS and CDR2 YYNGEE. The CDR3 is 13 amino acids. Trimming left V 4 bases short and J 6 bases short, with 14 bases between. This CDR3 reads CASSPGPMAEQYF. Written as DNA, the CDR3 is TGTGCCAGCAGCCCCGGCCCGATGGCCGAGCAGTACTTC.

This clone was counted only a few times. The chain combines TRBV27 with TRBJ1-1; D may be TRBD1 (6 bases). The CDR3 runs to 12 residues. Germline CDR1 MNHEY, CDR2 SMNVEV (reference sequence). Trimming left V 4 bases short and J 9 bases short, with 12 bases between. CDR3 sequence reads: CASSSDRHQAFF. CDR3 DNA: TGTGCCAGCAGTTCTGACAGGCACCAAGCTTTCTTT.

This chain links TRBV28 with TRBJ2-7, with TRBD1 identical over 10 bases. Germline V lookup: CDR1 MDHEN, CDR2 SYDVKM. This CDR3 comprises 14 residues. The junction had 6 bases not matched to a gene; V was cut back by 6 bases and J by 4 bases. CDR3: CASRTGTGVYEQYF. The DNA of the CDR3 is TGTGCCAGCAGAACCGGGACAGGGGTTTACGAGCAGTACTTC.

CDR3: CASSPVGESYEQYF. The CDR3 region has the DNA TGTGCCAGCAGCCCAGTAGGGGAATCCTACGAGCAGTACTTC. This chain links TRBV9 with TRBJ2-7; tentative D call: TRBD1 (5 bases). This CDR3 spans 14 amino acids. From germline, CDR1 is SGDLS and CDR2 YYNGEE. V shed 4 bases and J shed 1 base, with 12 bases lying between them. Together with reference TRBV9 and TRBJ2-7, the CDR3 gives the full variable domain: DSGVTQTPKHLITATGQRVTLRCSPRSGDLSVYWYQQSLDQGLQFLIQYYNGEERAKGNILERFSAQQFPDLHSELNLSSLELGDSALYFCASSPVGESYEQYFGPGTRLTVT.

The CDR3 region has the DNA TGTGCCAGCAGCCTTAGCGGGAGGTACGAGCAGTACTTC. Protein sequence: CASSLSGRYEQYF. The chain joins TRBV11-2 to TRBJ2-7, with 10 positions matching TRBD2. V shed 5 bases and J 4 bases; nucleotides not matched to a gene: 2. This CDR3 region has 13 residues. The germline gives CDR1 SGHAT, CDR2 FQNNGV.

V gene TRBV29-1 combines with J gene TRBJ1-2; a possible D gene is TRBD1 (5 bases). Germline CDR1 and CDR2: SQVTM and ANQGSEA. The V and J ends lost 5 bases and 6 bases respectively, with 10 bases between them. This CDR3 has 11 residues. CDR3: CSVYRGDGYTF. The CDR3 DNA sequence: TGCAGCGTTTACAGAGGGGATGGCTACACCTTC.

The CDR3 coding sequence is TGTGCCATCAGTGAGTTGTGGGCGCCTGAAGCTTTCTTT. Encoded protein: CAISELWAPEAFF. This chain uses TRBV10-3 with TRBJ1-1, with D hard to call. The CDR3 spans 13 residues. V was clipped by 1 base and J by 6 bases, with 9 bases between them. Per the germline V gene, CDR1 is ENHRY and CDR2 is SYGVKD.

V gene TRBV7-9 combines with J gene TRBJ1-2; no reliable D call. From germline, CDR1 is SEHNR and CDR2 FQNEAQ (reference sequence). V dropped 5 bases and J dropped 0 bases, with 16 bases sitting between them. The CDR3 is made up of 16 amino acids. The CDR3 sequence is CASSRLSPETNYGYTF. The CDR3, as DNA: TGTGCCAGCAGCCGCCTCTCCCCAGAAACTAACTATGGCTACACCTTC.

CDR3 DNA sequence: TGTGCCAGCGGCGACGAGGGGGTGCGGCAGCCCCAGCATTTT. Protein product: CASGDEGVRQPQHF. The chain is built from TRBV2 and TRBJ1-5; weak D call: TRBD1 (6 bases). Germline assignment: CDR1 SNHLY and CDR2 FYNNEI. The V gene lost 8 bases and the J gene lost 7 bases, with 18 bases spanning the gap. The CDR3 has 14 amino acids. The whole variable domain, filled in from reference TRBV2 and TRBJ1-5, reads EPEVTQTPSHQVTQMGQEVILRCVPISNHLYFYWYRQILGQKVEFLVSFYNNEISEKSEIFDDQFSVERPDGSNFTLKIRSTKLEDSAMYFCASGDEGVRQPQHFGDGTRLSIL.

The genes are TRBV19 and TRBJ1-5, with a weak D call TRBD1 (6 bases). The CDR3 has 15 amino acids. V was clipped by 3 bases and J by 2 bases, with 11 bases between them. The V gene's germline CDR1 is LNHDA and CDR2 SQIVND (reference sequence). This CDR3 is CASSIAGARNQPQHF. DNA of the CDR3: TGTGCCAGTAGTATTGCAGGGGCCCGCAATCAGCCCCAGCATTTT.

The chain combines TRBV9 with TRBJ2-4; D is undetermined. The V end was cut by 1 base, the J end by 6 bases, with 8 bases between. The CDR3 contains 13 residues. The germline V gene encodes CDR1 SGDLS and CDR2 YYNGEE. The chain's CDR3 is CASSVRAPNIQYF. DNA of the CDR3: TGTGCCAGCAGCGTAAGGGCTCCAAACATTCAGTACTTC.

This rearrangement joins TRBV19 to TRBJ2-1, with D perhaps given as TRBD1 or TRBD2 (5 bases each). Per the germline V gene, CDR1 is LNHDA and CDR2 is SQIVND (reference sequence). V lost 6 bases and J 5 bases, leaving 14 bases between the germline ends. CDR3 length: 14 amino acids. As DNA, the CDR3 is TGTGCCAGTAGGCCGGGACGTGGCCACAATGAGCAGTTCTTC. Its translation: CASRPGRGHNEQFF.

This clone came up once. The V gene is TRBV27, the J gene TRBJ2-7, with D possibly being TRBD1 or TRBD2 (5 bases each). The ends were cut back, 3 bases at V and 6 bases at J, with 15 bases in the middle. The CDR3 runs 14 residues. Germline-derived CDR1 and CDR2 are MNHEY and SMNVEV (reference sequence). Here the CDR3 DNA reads TGTGCCAGCAGTTTTTGGCCAGGGACGGGCGAGCAGTACTTC. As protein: CASSFWPGTGEQYF.

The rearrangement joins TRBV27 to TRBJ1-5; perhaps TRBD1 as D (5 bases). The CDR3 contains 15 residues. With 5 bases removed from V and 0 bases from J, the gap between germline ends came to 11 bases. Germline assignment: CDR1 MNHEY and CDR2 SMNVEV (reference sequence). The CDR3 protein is CASSPRGYSNQPQHF. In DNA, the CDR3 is TGTGCCAGCAGTCCCCGGGGGTATAGCAATCAGCCCCAGCATTTT.

The CDR3 coding sequence is TGTGCCAGCAGCGTAGCTATGGGGGGCTCCTACGAGCAGTACTTC. Its translation is CASSVAMGGSYEQYF. The chain joins TRBV9 to TRBJ2-7; maybe TRBD2 (6 bases). Per the germline V gene, CDR1 is SGDLS and CDR2 is YYNGEE. This CDR3 spans 15 amino acids. V lost 0 bases and J lost 0, with 10 bases in between.